This TCR beta chain was identified in a study of blood T cell repertoires in COVID-19. In the original processing: Reference gene primers were amplified, and this amplification served to estimate nucleated cell counts. Data came from immunoSEQ multiplex PCR; TCRdb stores just in-frame clones and leaves some out. V, J and clone size were drawn from that table, and D and trimming were deduced from the DNA. The profile covers some 400,000 clones, with more than 85% appearing a single time and roughly 0.9% taken by the ten largest. This CDR3 comprises 20 residues. The J segment lost 7 bases and the V segment lost 1 base, leaving 17 bases of the junction unmatched. Germline-derived CDR1 and CDR2 are MNHEY and SMNVEV (reference sequence). Participant-given clinical history determined each cohort assignment.

Sequencing was performed on PBMCs or T cells enriched from blood (not recorded which). The genes are TRBV27 and TRBJ1-6, with 9 bases fitting TRBD1. The receptor was isolated from a woman in her thirties or forties who had been exposed to COVID-19. The DNA for the CDR3 is TGTGCCAGCAGTTTATACCCACAGGGGGCTGATACCACGGGGAATTCACCCCTCCACTTT. Translating gives CASSLYPQGADTTGNSPLHF.